What follows are 23 T cell receptor beta chains derived from one specimen sequenced in a study of T cells in Graves' hyperthyroidism and ophthalmopathy. It was RNA transcripts that yielded the amplified TCR beta CDR3 regions. During a first-round RT-PCR of the TCR CDR3, the HTBI primer set was used. Using its own MiXCR run on the multiplex PCR reads, TCRdb lists one record per CDR3 protein. Among hundreds of thousands of distinct CDR3 sequences listed, approximately 19% were seen once. The sample was blood. Receptors were obtained from a woman aged 45 to 65 with Graves' hyperthyroidism that later progressed to Graves' ophthalmopathy.

This clonotype occurred many times. The V and J genes are TRBV14 and TRBJ1-5; no firm D call. The CDR3 is 13 amino acids. The germline V gene encodes CDR1 SGHDN and CDR2 FVKESK. V was pared by 1 base and J by 9 bases, with 10 bases between. The CDR3 here is CASSQGGGRPQHF. In DNA form, the CDR3 reads TGTGCCAGCAGCCAAGGGGGTGGTAGGCCCCAGCATTTT.

The gene calls are TRBV4-1 and TRBJ1-6; D uncertain. This CDR3 region has 16 residues. V dropped 0 bases and J dropped 6 bases, with 12 bases sitting between them. Per the germline V gene, CDR1 is MGHRA and CDR2 is YSYEKL. The DNA of the CDR3 is TGCGCCAGCAGCCAAGAACGGGCAGGAGTTAATTCACCCCTCCACTTT. Protein product: CASSQERAGVNSPLHF.

J is TRBJ1-1 and V is TRBV9, with D perhaps TRBD1 (6 bases). This CDR3 is built from 13 residues. The V gene lost 2 bases and the J gene lost 8 bases, with 13 bases spanning the gap. CDR1 is SGDLS, CDR2 YYNGEE, per germline. The CDR3 here is CASSVTGTREAFF. Here the CDR3 DNA reads TGTGCCAGCAGCGTTACCGGGACAAGGGAAGCTTTCTTT.

The chain combines TRBV29-1 with TRBJ2-1; D gene uncertain. The CDR3 is 13 residues long. CDR1 SQVTM and CDR2 ANQGSEA come from the germline V gene. V lost 7 bases and J 9 bases, leaving 19 bases between the germline ends. The CDR3 reads CSAPGLSSGEQFF. CDR3 DNA: TGCAGCGCCCCGGGCCTATCGTCGGGTGAGCAGTTCTTC.

V usage is TRBV3-1 and J usage is TRBJ2-1, with D possibly TRBD2 on 6 matching bases. CDR1 and CDR2 (germline): LGHDT, YNNKEL (reference sequence). The V gene lost 5 bases and the J gene lost 0 bases, with 17 bases spanning the gap. The CDR3 has 17 residues. The CDR3 coding sequence is TGTGCCAGCAGCGACCCAGCGGGTCGTAGCTCCTACAATGAGCAGTTCTTC. The encoded protein is CASSDPAGRSSYNEQFF.

The chain links TRBV5-1 to TRBJ2-7, with no clear D. The V end lost 0 bases, the J end lost 1 base, and 8 bases lay between the germline ends. The CDR3 is made up of 14 amino acids. The germline gives CDR1 SGHRS, CDR2 YFSETQ. CDR3: CASSLGETSYEQYF. CDR3 DNA sequence: TGCGCCAGCAGCTTGGGAGAGACATCCTACGAGCAGTACTTC. Based on the CDR3 plus reference TRBV5-1 and TRBJ2-7, the full variable domain is KAGVTQTPRYLIKTRGQQVTLSCSPISGHRSVSWYQQTPGQGLQFLFEYFSETQRNKGNFPGRFSGRQFSNSRSEMNVSTLELGDSALYLCASSLGETSYEQYFGPGTRLTVT.

This clonotype came up many times. The chain is built from TRBV20-1 and TRBJ1-1; D not resolved. CDR3 length: 11 amino acids. Germline assignment: CDR1 DFQATT and CDR2 SNEGSKA (reference sequence). Trimming left V 6 bases short and J 0 bases short, with 5 bases between. The CDR3 DNA is TGCAGTGCCCCGATGAACACTGAAGCTTTCTTT. Translated, it gives CSAPMNTEAFF.

The V call is TRBV12-3 or TRBV12-4, the J call TRBJ1-2, with 12 bases that match TRBD1. The V segment lost 6 bases and the J segment 8 bases; nucleotides outside the gene matches: 7. The CDR3 length is 14 residues. The DNA for the CDR3 is TGTGCCAGCAGGCCGGGACAGGGGGCGGGAGGCTACACCTTC. It codes for CASRPGQGAGGYTF.

This clonotype was counted a few times. The genes are TRBV9 and TRBJ2-3, with TRBD2 matching over 9 bases. Per germline, CDR1 SGDLS and CDR2 YYNGEE. With V trimmed by 3 bases and J by 7 bases, 15 bases remained unmatched. The CDR3 spans 17 residues. The chain's CDR3 is CASSETTGAGGPNTQYF. The CDR3 nucleotides are TGTGCCAGCAGCGAAACCACAGGGGCGGGGGGGCCGAATACGCAGTATTTT. Using reference TRBV9 and TRBJ2-3 for the parts outside the CDR3, the full variable domain is DSGVTQTPKHLITATGQRVTLRCSPRSGDLSVYWYQQSLDQGLQFLIQYYNGEERAKGNILERFSAQQFPDLHSELNLSSLELGDSALYFCASSETTGAGGPNTQYFGPGTRLTVL.

Of note for this clonotype: With a much larger clone just one base away, this may be a read error. The chain recombines TRBV18 with TRBJ1-4; weak D call: TRBD1 (6 bases). Germline assignment: CDR1 KGHSH and CDR2 LQKENI. This CDR3 has 14 residues. The CDR3, as DNA: TGTGCCAACTCAACGGGACATCCAAATGAAAAACTGTTTTTT. Its translation: CANSTGHPNEKLFF.

This clonotype has just a few counts. The V gene is TRBV12-3 or TRBV12-4, the J gene TRBJ2-2, with D possibly being TRBD2 (5 bases). The CDR3 has 17 amino acids. V lost 0 bases, J lost 6 bases, and 17 bases lay in between. CDR3 protein: CASSLARGTGDPGELFF. The CDR3, as DNA: TGTGCCAGCAGTTTAGCTCGGGGTACGGGCGACCCCGGGGAGCTGTTTTTT.

Ten or more counts support this clonotype. V gene TRBV27 combines with J gene TRBJ2-3, with D perhaps matching TRBD2 (5 bases). The CDR3 spans 15 residues. The germline gives CDR1 MNHEY, CDR2 SMNVEV (reference sequence). The germline V and J ends were trimmed by 2 bases and 1 base, with 10 bases remaining between them. The CDR3 sequence: CASSLMGEGTDTQYF. As DNA, the CDR3 is TGTGCCAGCAGTTTAATGGGAGAGGGCACAGATACGCAGTATTTT.

Many counts were recorded for this clonotype. The J gene is TRBJ2-7, the V gene TRBV20-1, with 8 bases fitting TRBD1. The CDR3 has 16 amino acids. Germline loops: CDR1 DFQATT, CDR2 SNEGSKA (reference sequence). J gave up 3 bases and V 0 bases, and 10 bases lay outside the gene matches. The CDR3 DNA is TGCAGTGCTAGAGACACTGACAGGGGCGGCGACTACGAGCAGTACTTC. This codes for CSARDTDRGGDYEQYF.

A few counts support this clonotype. This CDR3 reads CASSQREDPVNEKLFF. The CDR3 nucleotides read TGTGCCAGCAGCCAAAGAGAGGATCCCGTTAATGAAAAACTGTTTTTT. The chain combines TRBV3-1 with TRBJ1-4; D is undetermined. The germline V gene has CDR1 LGHDT and CDR2 YNNKEL (reference sequence). The CDR3 has 16 residues. Trimming cost V 2 bases and J 4 bases, with 14 bases left between them.

This clonotype was recorded at least ten times. CDR3 loop: CASAGQGNQPQHF. DNA for the CDR3: TGTGCTAGTGCTGGACAAGGCAATCAGCCCCAGCATTTT. The V and J genes are TRBV12-5 and TRBJ1-5; D perhaps matches TRBD1 (5 bases). The germline gives CDR1 LGHNT, CDR2 FRNRAP. The V gene lost 7 bases and the J gene lost 2 bases, with 9 bases spanning the gap. The length of the CDR3 is 13 residues.

This clonotype showed up just a few times. The V and J genes are TRBV12-3 or TRBV12-4 and TRBJ1-2, with 9 bases lining up with TRBD1. V lost 2 bases, J lost 2 bases, and 6 bases stayed unmatched. The CDR3 extends over 16 amino acids. CDR3 nucleotide sequence: TGTGCCAGCAGTTTAACGGACAGGGGACCAAACTATGGCTACACCTTC. Protein sequence: CASSLTDRGPNYGYTF.

This clonotype was found many times. The gene calls are TRBV7-8 and TRBJ2-1; 14 bases map to TRBD2. The CDR3 has 16 amino acids. Per the germline V gene, CDR1 is SGHVS and CDR2 is FQNEAQ. V lost 5 bases, J lost 8 bases, and 8 bases stayed unmatched. CDR3 bases: TGTGCCAGCAGCCCGGGACTAGCGGGGGATAAGGATGAGCAGTTCTTC. It encodes CASSPGLAGDKDEQFF.

CDR3 amino acids: CASSLGQGGRNQPQHF. DNA of the CDR3: TGTGCCAGCAGCTTAGGTCAAGGGGGCAGGAATCAGCCCCAGCATTTT. The chain combines TRBV7-9 with TRBJ1-5, with 7 bases lining up with TRBD1. The CDR3 has 16 residues. V was clipped by 1 base and J by 4 bases; unmatched bases: 7. Germline-derived CDR1 and CDR2 are SEHNR and FQNEAQ (reference sequence).

The chain recombines TRBV20-1 with TRBJ2-2; 12 bases map to TRBD2. Germline V lookup: CDR1 DFQATT, CDR2 SNEGSKA (reference sequence). Trimming cost V 0 bases and J 1 base; bases outside gene matches: 6. The CDR3 totals 18 residues. The CDR3 sequence: CSARDLLAGGRNTGELFF. The CDR3 DNA is TGCAGTGCTAGAGACTTACTAGCGGGGGGCCGGAACACCGGGGAGCTGTTTTTT.

V is TRBV30 and J is TRBJ1-4; D is undetermined. This CDR3 has 15 amino acids. From germline, CDR1 is GTSNPN and CDR2 SVGIG (reference sequence). V was pared by 2 bases and J by 0 bases, with 10 bases between. CDR3 nucleotide sequence: TGTGCCTGGAGTCTTTCCACACCAACTAATGAAAAACTGTTTTTT. As protein: CAWSLSTPTNEKLFF.

The chain joins TRBV6-1 to TRBJ1-2, with a tentative D call TRBD1 (6 bases). V was shortened by 7 bases and J by 2 bases, with 23 bases between the two germline ends. CDR1 MNHNS and CDR2 SASEGT come from the germline V gene. The CDR3 totals 17 residues. The CDR3 DNA sequence: TGTGCCAGCAAGGGCCCCCTAGACGGGGGCCAAAACTATGGCTACACCTTC. This encodes CASKGPLDGGQNYGYTF.

Ten or more counts support this clonotype. The V gene is TRBV27, the J gene TRBJ1-2; 7 bases align to TRBD1. From germline, CDR1 is MNHEY and CDR2 SMNVEV (reference sequence). Trimming at V came to 7 bases and at J to 6 bases, leaving 8 bases not matched to a gene. The CDR3 contains 13 residues. The CDR3 region is CASKGPGTDGYTF. As DNA, the CDR3 is TGTGCCAGCAAAGGCCCCGGGACAGATGGCTACACCTTC.

This clonotype showed up just a few times. The chain is built from TRBV12-3 or TRBV12-4 and TRBJ1-6, with unresolved D. The CDR3 totals 15 residues. The V and J ends lost 7 bases and 0 bases respectively, with 10 bases between them. The CDR3 nucleotides read TGTGCCAGCACCTTAAGACCCTCCTATAATTCACCCCTCCACTTT. It encodes CASTLRPSYNSPLHF.